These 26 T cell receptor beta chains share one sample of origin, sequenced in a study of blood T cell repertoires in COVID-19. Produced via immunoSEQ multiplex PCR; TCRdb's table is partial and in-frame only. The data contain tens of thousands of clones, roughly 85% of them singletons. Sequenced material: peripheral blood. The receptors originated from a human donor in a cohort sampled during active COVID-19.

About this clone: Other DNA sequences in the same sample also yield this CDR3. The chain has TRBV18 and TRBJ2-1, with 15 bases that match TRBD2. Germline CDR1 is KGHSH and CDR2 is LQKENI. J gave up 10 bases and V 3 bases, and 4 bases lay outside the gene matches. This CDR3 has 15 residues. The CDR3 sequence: CASSPGLAGGGEQFF. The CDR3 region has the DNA TGTGCCAGCTCACCGGGACTAGCGGGAGGCGGAGAGCAGTTCTTC.

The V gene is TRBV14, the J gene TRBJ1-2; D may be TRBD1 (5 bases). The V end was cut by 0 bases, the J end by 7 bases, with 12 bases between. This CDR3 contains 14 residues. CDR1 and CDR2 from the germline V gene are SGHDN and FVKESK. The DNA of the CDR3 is TGTGCCAGCAGCCAAGAGGGGGGAATTGGTGGCTACACCTTC. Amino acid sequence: CASSQEGGIGGYTF.

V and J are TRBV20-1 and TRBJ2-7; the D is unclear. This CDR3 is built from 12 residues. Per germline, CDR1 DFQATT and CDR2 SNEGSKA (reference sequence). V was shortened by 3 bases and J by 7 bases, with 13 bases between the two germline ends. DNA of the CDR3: TGCAGTGCTAGTGGCAGTGCTTCAGAGCAGTACTTC. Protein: CSASGSASEQYF.

The CDR3 protein is CSASQDRVTGPQHF. The CDR3 region has the DNA TGCAGTGCTAGTCAGGACAGGGTGACAGGGCCCCAGCATTTT. J is TRBJ1-5 and V is TRBV20-1, with 8 bases that match TRBD1. J lost 9 bases, V lost 3 bases, and 10 bases had no gene match. Germline assignment: CDR1 DFQATT and CDR2 SNEGSKA (reference sequence). This CDR3 has 14 residues.

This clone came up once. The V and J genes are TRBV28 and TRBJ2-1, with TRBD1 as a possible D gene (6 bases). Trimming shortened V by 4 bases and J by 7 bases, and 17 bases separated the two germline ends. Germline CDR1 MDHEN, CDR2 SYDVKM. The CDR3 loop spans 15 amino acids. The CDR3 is CASSSPQGPSNEQFF. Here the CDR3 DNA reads TGTGCCAGCAGTTCACCACAGGGCCCCTCAAATGAGCAGTTCTTC.

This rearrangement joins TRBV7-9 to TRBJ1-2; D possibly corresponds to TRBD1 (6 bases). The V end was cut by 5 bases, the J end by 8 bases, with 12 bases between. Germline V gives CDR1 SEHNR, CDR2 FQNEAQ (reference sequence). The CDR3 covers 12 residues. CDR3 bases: TGTGCCAGCAGCCAAAGACAGGACGGCTACACCTTC. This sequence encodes CASSQRQDGYTF.

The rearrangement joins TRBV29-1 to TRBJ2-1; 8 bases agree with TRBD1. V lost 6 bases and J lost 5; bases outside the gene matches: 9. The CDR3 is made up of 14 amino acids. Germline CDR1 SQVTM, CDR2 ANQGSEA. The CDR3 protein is CSVKDRAGHNEQFF. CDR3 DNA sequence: TGCAGCGTGAAGGACAGGGCCGGACACAATGAGCAGTTCTTC.

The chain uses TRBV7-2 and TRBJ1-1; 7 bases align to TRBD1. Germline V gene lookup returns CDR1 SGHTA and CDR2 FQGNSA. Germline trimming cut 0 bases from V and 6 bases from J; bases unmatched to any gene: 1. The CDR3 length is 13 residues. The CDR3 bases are TGTGCCAGCAGCTTAGCCGGGACAGCTGAAGCTTTCTTT. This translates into CASSLAGTAEAFF.

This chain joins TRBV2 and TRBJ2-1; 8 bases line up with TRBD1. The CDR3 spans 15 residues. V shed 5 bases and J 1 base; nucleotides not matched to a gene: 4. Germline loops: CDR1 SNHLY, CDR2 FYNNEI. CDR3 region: CASSRDRGSYNEQFF. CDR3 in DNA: TGTGCCAGCAGTAGAGACAGGGGTTCCTACAATGAGCAGTTCTTC. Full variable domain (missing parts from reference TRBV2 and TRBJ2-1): EPEVTQTPSHQVTQMGQEVILRCVPISNHLYFYWYRQILGQKVEFLVSFYNNEISEKSEIFDDQFSVERPDGSNFTLKIRSTKLEDSAMYFCASSRDRGSYNEQFFGPGTRLTVL.

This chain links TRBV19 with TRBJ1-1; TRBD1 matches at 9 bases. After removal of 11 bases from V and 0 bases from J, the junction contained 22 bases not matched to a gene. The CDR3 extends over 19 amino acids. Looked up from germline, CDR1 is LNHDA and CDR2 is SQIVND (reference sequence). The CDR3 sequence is CAVLGTGFPNHTMNTEAFF. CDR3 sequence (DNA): TGTGCCGTGCTAGGGACAGGGTTTCCCAACCACACAATGAACACTGAAGCTTTCTTT.

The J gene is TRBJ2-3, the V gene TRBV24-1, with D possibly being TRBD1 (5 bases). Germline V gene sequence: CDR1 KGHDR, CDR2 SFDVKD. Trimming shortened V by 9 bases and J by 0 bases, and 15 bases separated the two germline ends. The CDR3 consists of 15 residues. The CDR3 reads CATQGGPRSTDTQYF. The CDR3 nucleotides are TGTGCCACCCAGGGCGGCCCTAGGAGCACAGATACGCAGTATTTT.

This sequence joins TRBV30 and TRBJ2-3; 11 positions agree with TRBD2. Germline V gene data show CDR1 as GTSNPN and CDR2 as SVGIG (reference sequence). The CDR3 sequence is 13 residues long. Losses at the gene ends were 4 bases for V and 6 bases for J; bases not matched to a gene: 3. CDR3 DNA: TGTGCCTGGACGCCTAGCGGGGGGGATACGCAGTATTTT. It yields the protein CAWTPSGGDTQYF.

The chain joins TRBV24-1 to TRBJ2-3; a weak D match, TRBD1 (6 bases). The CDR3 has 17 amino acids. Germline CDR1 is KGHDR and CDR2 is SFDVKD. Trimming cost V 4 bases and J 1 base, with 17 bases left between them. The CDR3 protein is CATSEPAGEFGTDTQYF. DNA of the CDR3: TGTGCCACCAGTGAGCCGGCAGGGGAGTTCGGCACAGATACGCAGTATTTT.

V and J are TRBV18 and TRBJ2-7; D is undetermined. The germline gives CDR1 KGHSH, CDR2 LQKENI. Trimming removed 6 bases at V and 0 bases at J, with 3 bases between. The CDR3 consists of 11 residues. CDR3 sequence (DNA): TGTGCCAGCTCTAGCTCCTACGAGCAGTACTTC. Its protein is CASSSSYEQYF.

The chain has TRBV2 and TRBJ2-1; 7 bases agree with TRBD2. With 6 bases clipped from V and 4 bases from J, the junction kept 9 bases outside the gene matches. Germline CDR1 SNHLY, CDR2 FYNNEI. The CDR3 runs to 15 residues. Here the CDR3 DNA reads TGTGCCAGCAGGACCGGGTCCGGGGGGTACAATGAGCAGTTCTTC. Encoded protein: CASRTGSGGYNEQFF.

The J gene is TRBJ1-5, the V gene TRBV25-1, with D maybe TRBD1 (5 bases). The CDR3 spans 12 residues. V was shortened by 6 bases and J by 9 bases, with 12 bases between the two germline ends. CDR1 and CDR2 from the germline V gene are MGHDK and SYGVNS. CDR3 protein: CASRQGPGPQHF. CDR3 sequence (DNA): TGTGCCAGCAGGCAGGGTCCGGGGCCCCAGCATTTT.

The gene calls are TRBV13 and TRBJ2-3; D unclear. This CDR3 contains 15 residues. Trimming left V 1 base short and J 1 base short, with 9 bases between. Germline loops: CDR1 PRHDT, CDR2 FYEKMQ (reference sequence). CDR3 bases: TGTGCCAGCAGCTTAGTCTTATTCGGCACAGATACGCAGTATTTT. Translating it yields CASSLVLFGTDTQYF.

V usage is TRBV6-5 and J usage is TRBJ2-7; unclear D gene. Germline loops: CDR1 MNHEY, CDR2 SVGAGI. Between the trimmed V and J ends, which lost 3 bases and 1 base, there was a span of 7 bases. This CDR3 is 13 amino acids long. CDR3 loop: CASSYEESYEQYF. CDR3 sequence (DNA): TGTGCCAGCAGTTATGAGGAGTCCTACGAGCAGTACTTC.

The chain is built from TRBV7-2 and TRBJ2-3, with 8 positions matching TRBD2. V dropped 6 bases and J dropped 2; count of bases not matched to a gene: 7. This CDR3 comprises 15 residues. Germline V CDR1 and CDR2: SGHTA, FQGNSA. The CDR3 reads CASRSGGGSTDTQYF. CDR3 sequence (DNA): TGTGCCAGCAGGTCGGGGGGGGGTTCCACAGATACGCAGTATTTT.

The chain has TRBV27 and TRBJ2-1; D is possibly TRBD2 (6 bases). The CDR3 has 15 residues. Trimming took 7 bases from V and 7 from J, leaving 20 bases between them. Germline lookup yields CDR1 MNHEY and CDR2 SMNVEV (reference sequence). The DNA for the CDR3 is TGTGCCAGCACCCCCAGTGGGAGGATGGGGAATGAGCAGTTCTTC. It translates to CASTPSGRMGNEQFF.

Here the CDR3 reads CASSYGTVNSYEQYF. The CDR3 region has the DNA TGTGCCAGCAGTTACGGGACAGTGAATTCCTACGAGCAGTACTTC. The V gene is TRBV5-4, the J gene TRBJ2-7; the match to TRBD1 covers 7 bases. The CDR3 runs to 15 residues. Germline-derived CDR1 and CDR2 are SGHNT and YYREEE (reference sequence). V trimming: 5 bases; J trimming: 1 base; junction bases outside the gene matches: 9.

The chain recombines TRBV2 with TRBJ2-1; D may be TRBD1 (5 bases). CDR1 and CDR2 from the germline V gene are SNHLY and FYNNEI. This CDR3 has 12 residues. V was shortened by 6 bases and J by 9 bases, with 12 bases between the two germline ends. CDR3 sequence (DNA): TGTGCCAGCAGGGATCAGGGTTTTGAGCAGTTCTTC. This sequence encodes CASRDQGFEQFF.

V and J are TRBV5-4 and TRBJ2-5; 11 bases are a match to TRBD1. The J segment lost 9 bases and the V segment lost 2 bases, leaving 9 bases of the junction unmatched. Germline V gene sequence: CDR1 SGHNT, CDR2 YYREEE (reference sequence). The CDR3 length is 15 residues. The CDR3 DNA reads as TGTGCCAGCAGCTTAAGGGACAGGGGGGGCGGTTCCCAGTACTTC. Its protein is CASSLRDRGGGSQYF.

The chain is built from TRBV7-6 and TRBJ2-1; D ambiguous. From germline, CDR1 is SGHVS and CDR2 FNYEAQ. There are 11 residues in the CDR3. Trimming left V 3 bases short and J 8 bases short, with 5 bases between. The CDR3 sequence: CASSLSDEQFF. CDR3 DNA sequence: TGTGCCAGCAGCTTGTCAGATGAGCAGTTCTTC.

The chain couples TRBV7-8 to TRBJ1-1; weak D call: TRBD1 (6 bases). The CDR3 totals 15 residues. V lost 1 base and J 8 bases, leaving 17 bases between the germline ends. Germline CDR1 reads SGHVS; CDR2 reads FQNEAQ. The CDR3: CASSLESDTRGEAFF. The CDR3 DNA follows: TGTGCCAGCAGCTTAGAATCGGACACCAGGGGAGAAGCTTTCTTT.

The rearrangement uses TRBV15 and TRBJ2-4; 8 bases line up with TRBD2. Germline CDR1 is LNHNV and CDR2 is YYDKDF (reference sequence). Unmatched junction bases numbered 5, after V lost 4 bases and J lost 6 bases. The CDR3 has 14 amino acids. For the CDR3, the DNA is TGTGCCACCAGCACCGGGGGGGAGGGAAACATTCAGTACTTC. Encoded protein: CATSTGGEGNIQYF.